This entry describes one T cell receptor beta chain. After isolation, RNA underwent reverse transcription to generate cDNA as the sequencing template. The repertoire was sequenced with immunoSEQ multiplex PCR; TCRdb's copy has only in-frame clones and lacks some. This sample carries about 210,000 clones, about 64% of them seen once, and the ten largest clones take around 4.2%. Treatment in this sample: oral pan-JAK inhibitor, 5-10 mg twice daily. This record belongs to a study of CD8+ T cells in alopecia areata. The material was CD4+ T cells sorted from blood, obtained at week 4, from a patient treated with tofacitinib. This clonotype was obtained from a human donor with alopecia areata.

The CDR3 region has the DNA TGTGCCAGCAGCTTAGACGGTCGGGGAGGAGAGATGTTCTTC. Encoded protein: CASSLDGRGGEMFF. The gene calls are TRBV7-2 and TRBJ2-1; weak D call: TRBD2 (6 bases). In germline, CDR1 is SGHTA, CDR2 FQGNSA. Trimming shortened V by 1 base and J by 15 bases, and 19 bases separated the two germline ends. This CDR3 contains 14 residues.